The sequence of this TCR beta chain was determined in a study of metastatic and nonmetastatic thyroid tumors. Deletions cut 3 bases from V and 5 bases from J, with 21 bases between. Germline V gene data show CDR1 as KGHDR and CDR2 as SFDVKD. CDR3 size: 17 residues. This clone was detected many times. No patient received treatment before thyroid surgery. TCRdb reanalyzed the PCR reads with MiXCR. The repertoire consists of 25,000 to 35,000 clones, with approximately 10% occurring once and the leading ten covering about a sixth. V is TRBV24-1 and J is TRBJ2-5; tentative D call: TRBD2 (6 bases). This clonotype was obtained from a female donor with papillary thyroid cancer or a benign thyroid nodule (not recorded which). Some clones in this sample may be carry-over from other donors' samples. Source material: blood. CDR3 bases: TGTGCCACCAGTGATCCGCAGGAGGCGGGGAATTTGGAGACCCAGTACTTC. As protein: CATSDPQEAGNLETQYF.